Each of the 13 T cell receptor beta chains below was sequenced from the same sample in a study of CD8+ T cells in alopecia areata. Cell sorting was performed on pooled cutaneous lymph node cells with CD4, CD8alpha, NKG2D, NKG2ACE and other markers. As the sequencing template, cDNA was produced by extracting RNA and reverse transcribing it. TCRdb keeps only in-frame clones here, not all; method: immunoSEQ multiplex PCR. This record lists roughly 5,800 clones, none seen once only, and the top ten clones contain approximately 30%. The sequencing sample was made of CD8+ T cells sorted from a lymph node. These receptors were taken from a C3H/HeJ mouse with alopecia areata. Strain haplotype at MHC: H2-k.

This clone has ten or more counts. Gene names and germline refer to mouse. The read stops 4 residues short of the end of the CDR3; the missing end is completed from the germline J gene. This chain joins TRBV1 and TRBJ2-1, with no clear D. This CDR3 region has 12 residues. The V gene lost 0 bases and the J gene lost 3 bases, with 0 bases spanning the gap. CDR1 and CDR2 from the germline V gene are NSQYPW and LRSPGD (reference sequence). This CDR3 is CTCSADYAEQFF. The sequenced part of the CDR3 DNA is TGCACCTGCAGTGCAGACTATGCT.

This clone has ten or more counts. Gene names are the mouse ones. Read coverage stops 4 residues before the CDR3 terminus; the germline J gene supplies the remainder. The chain carries TRBV13-2 and TRBJ1-2, with D maybe TRBD1 (6 bases). V was cut by 3 bases and J by 1 base, with 13 bases left in between. The CDR3 loop spans 15 amino acids. The germline gives CDR1 NNHNN, CDR2 SYGAGS (reference sequence). The covered CDR3 bases are TGTGCCAGCGGTGGTACCGGGACACTAAACTCC. It specifies CASGGTGTLNS. The full-length CDR3 reads as CASGGTGTLNSDYTF.

By proportion, this clone is medium-sized. Gene names and germline match the mouse. The CDR3: CTCSADPGVYNSPLYF. Incomplete CDR3 DNA: TGCACCTGCAGTGCAGATCCAGGGGTATATAATTCGCCC. The genes are TRBV1 and TRBJ1-6; D may be TRBD1 (6 bases). Read sequence stops 3 residues before the CDR3 end, and the germline J gene provides the missing end. TRBJ1-6 is an ORF, with its function uncertain. With 0 bases removed from V and 4 bases from J, the gap between germline ends came to 10 bases. Germline V gene sequence: CDR1 NSQYPW, CDR2 LRSPGD (reference sequence). CDR3 length equals 16 residues.

As to this clone: Each gene name is a mouse one. The read is 4 residues too short to cover the CDR3 end, so that end is filled in from the germline J gene. The V call is TRBV19, the J call TRBJ2-3; 10 positions match TRBD2. V trimming: 0 bases; J trimming: 0 bases; junction bases outside the gene matches: 1. Germline V gives CDR1 FNHDT, CDR2 SITEND (reference sequence). The CDR3 length is 16 residues. CDR3 sequence: CASSIDWGGSAETLYF. The CDR3 DNA, read in part, is TGTGCCAGCAGTATAGACTGGGGGGGGAGTGCAGAA.

This clone was seen ten or more times. Gene names are mouse gene names. Read sequence stops 4 residues before the CDR3 end, and the germline J gene provides the missing end. The chain has TRBV15 and TRBJ1-2; D uncertain. Trimming shortened V by 6 bases and J by 1 base, and 15 bases separated the two germline ends. Germline CDR1 reads SGHND; CDR2 reads FRSKSL. The CDR3 is 15 amino acids. CDR3 DNA, as far as it was read: TGTGCCAGCAGCCGTCCGACACGGAGAAACTCC. Residues: CASSRPTRRNS. The whole CDR3 is CASSRPTRRNSDYTF.

This clone was observed many times. The gene symbols are mouse symbols. The missing CDR3 end, 4 residues past where the read stops, is filled in from the germline J gene. The chain carries TRBV13-3 and TRBJ1-1; 11 nucleotides agree with TRBD1. The germline V gene encodes CDR1 NNHDY and CDR2 SYVADS. J was trimmed by 1 base and V by 0 bases; bases with no gene match: 2. The CDR3 sequence is 16 residues long. The CDR3 sequence is CASSDAGTGGNTEVFF. The sequenced CDR3 bases are TGTGCCAGCAGTGATGCCGGGACAGGGGGAAACACA.

This clone ranks as large. Genes and germline come from the mouse. The sequenced CDR3 bases are TGTGCCAGCAGTGCGACACACTCTTCCTATAATTCGCCC. This translates into CASSATHSSYNSP. The complete CDR3 protein is CASSATHSSYNSPLYF. The chain joins TRBV13-3 to TRBJ1-6; D is unresolved. The read ends 3 residues shy of where the CDR3 ends; the end is completed using the germline J gene. TRBJ1-6 is designated an ORF whose function remains uncertain. The CDR3 sequence is 16 residues long. The germline V and J ends were trimmed by 3 bases and 0 bases, with 10 bases remaining between them. Germline-derived CDR1 and CDR2 are NNHDY and SYVADS.

This clone appeared many times. The gene names given are mouse names. The read is 4 residues too short to cover the CDR3 end, so that end is filled in from the germline J gene. The genes are TRBV13-1 and TRBJ2-5, with D possibly matching TRBD1 (5 bases). CDR1 and CDR2 (germline): NSHNY, SYGAGN. The CDR3 sequence is 13 residues long. The ends were cut back, 3 bases at V and 2 bases at J, with 7 bases in the middle. This CDR3 is CASSGRVQDTQYF. The sequenced CDR3 bases are TGTGCCAGCAGTGGCAGGGTCCAAGAC.

Judged by abundance, this clone is medium-sized. The genes are named according to mouse. The read terminates 4 residues ahead of where the CDR3 ends, so the germline J gene completes it. The chain employs TRBV3 and TRBJ2-3; 7 nucleotides line up with TRBD2. Unmatched junction bases numbered 1, after V lost 1 base and J lost 0 bases. Germline assignment: CDR1 SNHLY and CDR2 FYNGKV (reference sequence). The CDR3 consists of 15 residues. CDR3 amino acids: CASSLGGGSAETLYF. The covered CDR3 bases are TGTGCCAGCAGCTTAGGGGGGGGTAGTGCAGAA.

This clone has only a few counts. These gene names are mouse names. The CDR3 DNA, read in part, is TGTGCCTGGACCTGGGGGATTTAT. Its translation: CAWTWGIY. Given in full, the CDR3 is CAWTWGIYEQYF. The genes are TRBV31 and TRBJ2-7; 7 nucleotides agree with TRBD2. The CDR3 is cut off 4 residues early in the read; its end comes from the germline J gene. CDR3 length: 12 residues. Germline CDR1 is GKSSPN and CDR2 is SITVG.

By sample fraction, this clone is large. Any gene name here is a mouse gene name. The read gets to within 4 residues of the CDR3 end, and the germline J gene fills in the rest. The V gene is TRBV13-2, the J gene TRBJ1-1, with D unclear. The CDR3 is 11 residues long. Germline V gives CDR1 NNHNN, CDR2 SYGAGS (reference sequence). Incomplete CDR3 DNA: TGTGCCAGCGGTGACAGAACA. This codes for CASGDRT. Given in full, the CDR3 is CASGDRTEVFF.

In the case of this clone: All gene names here are mouse names. The CDR3 goes on 4 residues after the read ends, and that part is filled in from the germline J gene. The chain joins TRBV13-3 to TRBJ2-5, with 10 bases identical to TRBD2. Germline V CDR1 and CDR2: NNHDY, SYVADS. The CDR3 has 14 amino acids. CDR3 amino acids: CASSAWGGRDTQYF. The covered CDR3 bases are TGTGCCAGCAGTGCCTGGGGGGGCCGGGAC.

This clone has a handful of counts. The germline and genes are mouse ones. The DNA ends 4 residues before the CDR3 does, and the rest of the CDR3 is filled in from the germline J gene. This chain connects TRBV17 to TRBJ2-1; D is perhaps TRBD1 (6 bases). Trimming cost V 1 base and J 1 base, with 11 bases left between them. Per germline, CDR1 MNHDT and CDR2 YYDKIL. The CDR3 has 16 amino acids. CDR3 bases read: TGTGCTAGCAGTAGAGGTCCCGGGACAAACTATGCT. Protein sequence: CASSRGPGTNYA. The complete CDR3 protein is CASSRGPGTNYAEQFF.